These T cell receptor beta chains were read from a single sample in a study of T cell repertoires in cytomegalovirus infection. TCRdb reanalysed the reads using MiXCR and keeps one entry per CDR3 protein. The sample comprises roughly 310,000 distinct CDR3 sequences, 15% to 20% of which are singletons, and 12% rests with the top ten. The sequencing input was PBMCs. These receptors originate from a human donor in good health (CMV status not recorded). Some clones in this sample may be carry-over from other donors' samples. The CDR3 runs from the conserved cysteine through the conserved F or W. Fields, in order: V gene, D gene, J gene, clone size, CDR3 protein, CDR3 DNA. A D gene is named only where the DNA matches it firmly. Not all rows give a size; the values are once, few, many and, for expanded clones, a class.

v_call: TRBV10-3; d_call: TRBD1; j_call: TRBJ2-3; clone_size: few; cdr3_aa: CATSGGGTDTQYF; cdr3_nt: TGTGCCACCTCAGGGGGCGGGACAGATACGCAGTATTTT
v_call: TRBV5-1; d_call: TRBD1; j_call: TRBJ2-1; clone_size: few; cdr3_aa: CASRTGTGGNEQFF; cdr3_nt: TGCGCCAGCAGAACCGGGACAGGGGGCAATGAGCAGTTCTTC
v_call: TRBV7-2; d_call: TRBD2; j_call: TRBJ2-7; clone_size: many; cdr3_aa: CASSPVRTSVHEQYF; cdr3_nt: TGTGCCAGCAGCCCCGTGAGGACTAGCGTACACGAGCAGTACTTC
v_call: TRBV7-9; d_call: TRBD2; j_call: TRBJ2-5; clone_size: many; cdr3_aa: CASSPGTSGVHGETQYF; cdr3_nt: TGTGCCAGCAGCCCCGGGACTAGCGGGGTCCACGGGGAGACCCAGTACTTC
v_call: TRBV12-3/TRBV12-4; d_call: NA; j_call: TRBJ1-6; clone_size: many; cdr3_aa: CASRGTDSPLHF; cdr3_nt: TGTGCCAGCAGGGGAACAGATTCACCCCTCCACTTT
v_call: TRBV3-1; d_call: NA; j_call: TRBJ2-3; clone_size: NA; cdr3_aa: CASNFRGADTQYF; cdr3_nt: TGTGCCAGCAATTTTCGTGGGGCAGATACGCAGTATTTT
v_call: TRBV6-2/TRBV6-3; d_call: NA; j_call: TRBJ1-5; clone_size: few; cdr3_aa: CASSYYPGLQPQHF; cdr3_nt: TGTGCCAGCAGTTATTACCCGGGTTTGCAGCCCCAGCATTTT
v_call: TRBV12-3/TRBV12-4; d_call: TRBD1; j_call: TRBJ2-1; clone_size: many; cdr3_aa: CASHGTAHYNEQFF; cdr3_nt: TGTGCCAGCCATGGGACAGCCCACTACAATGAGCAGTTCTTC
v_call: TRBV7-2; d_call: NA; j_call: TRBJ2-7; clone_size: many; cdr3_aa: CASSFSRLFYEQYF; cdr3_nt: TGTGCCAGCAGCTTTTCCAGGTTGTTCTACGAGCAGTACTTC
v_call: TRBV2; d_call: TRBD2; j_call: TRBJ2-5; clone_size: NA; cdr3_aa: CASSEAVGRQETQYF; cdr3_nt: TGTGCCAGCAGTGAAGCCGTCGGGAGGCAAGAGACCCAGTACTTC
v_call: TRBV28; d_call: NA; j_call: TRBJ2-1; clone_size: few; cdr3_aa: CASRAGFWSSYNEQFF; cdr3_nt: TGTGCCAGCAGAGCAGGGTTCTGGAGCTCCTACAATGAGCAGTTCTTC
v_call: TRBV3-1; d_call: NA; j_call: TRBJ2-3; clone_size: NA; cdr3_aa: CASSLRDSTDTQYF; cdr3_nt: TGTGCCAGCAGCCTCCGGGACTCCACAGATACGCAGTATTTT
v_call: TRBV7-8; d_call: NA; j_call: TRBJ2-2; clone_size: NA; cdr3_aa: CASSFTRVMNTGELFF; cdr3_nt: TGTGCCAGCAGCTTTACCAGGGTTATGAACACCGGGGAGCTGTTTTTT
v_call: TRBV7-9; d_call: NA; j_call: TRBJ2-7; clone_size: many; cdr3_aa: CASSFSAQQYF; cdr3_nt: TGTGCCAGCAGCTTTTCTGCGCAGCAGTACTTC
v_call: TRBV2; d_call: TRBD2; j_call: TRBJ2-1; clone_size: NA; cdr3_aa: CASGPRGEVNEQFF; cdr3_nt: TGTGCCAGCGGGCCCCGGGGGGAAGTCAATGAGCAGTTCTTC
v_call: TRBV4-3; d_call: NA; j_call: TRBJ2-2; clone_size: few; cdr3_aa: CASSQDLGRGNTGELFF; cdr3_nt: TGCGCCAGCAGCCAAGACCTTGGCAGGGGTAACACCGGGGAGCTGTTTTTT
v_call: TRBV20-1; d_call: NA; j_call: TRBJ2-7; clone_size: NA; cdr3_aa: CSATSLGGSYEQYF; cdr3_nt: TGCAGTGCTACTAGCCTTGGGGGGTCCTACGAGCAGTACTTC
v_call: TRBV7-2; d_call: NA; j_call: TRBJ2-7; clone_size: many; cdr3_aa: CASSKMGTSSSYEQYF; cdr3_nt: TGTGCCAGCAGCAAAATGGGGACATCGAGCTCCTACGAGCAGTACTTC
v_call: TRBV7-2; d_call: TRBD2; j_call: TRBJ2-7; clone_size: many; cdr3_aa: CASSSDFAGGSYEQYF; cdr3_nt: TGTGCCAGCAGCTCCGATTTTGCGGGGGGGTCCTACGAGCAGTACTTC
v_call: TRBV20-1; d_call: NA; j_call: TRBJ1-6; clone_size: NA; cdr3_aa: CSARDVTGMSPLHF; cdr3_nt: TGCAGTGCTAGAGACGTCACAGGGATGTCACCCCTCCACTTT
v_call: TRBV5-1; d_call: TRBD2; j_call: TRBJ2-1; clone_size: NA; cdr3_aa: CASSTSGGPSSYNEQFF; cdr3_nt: TGCGCCAGCAGTACTAGCGGGGGGCCGAGCTCCTACAATGAGCAGTTCTTC
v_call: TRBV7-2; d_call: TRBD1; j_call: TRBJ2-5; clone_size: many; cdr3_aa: CASSPRDSPVETQYF; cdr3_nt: TGTGCCAGCAGCCCCCGGGACAGCCCTGTGGAGACCCAGTACTTC
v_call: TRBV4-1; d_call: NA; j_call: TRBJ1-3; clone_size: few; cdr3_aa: CASSRLVLARESSGNTIYF; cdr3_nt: TGCGCCAGCAGCAGGTTAGTCCTTGCGCGAGAATCATCTGGAAACACCATATATTTT
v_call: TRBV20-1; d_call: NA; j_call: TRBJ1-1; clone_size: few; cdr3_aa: CSAPNFGGGITEAFF; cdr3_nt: TGCAGTGCTCCCAATTTCGGGGGGGGCATCACTGAAGCTTTCTTT
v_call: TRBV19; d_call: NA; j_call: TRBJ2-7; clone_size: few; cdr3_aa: CASSMAEAGPIYEQYF; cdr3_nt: TGTGCCAGTAGTATGGCGGAGGCAGGGCCGATCTACGAGCAGTACTTC
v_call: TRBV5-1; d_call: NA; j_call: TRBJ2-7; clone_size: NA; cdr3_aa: CASSPQGLLNSYEQYF; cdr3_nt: TGCGCCAGCAGCCCCCAGGGTCTGCTAAACTCCTACGAGCAGTACTTC
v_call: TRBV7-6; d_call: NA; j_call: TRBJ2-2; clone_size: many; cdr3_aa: CASSLNTGELFF; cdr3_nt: TGTGCCAGCAGCTTAAACACCGGGGAGCTGTTTTTT
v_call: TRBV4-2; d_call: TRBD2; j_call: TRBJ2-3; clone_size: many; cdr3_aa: CASSLEKGVAGGDTQYF; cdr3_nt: TGTGCCAGCAGCCTCGAGAAGGGGGTAGCGGGGGGAGATACGCAGTATTTT
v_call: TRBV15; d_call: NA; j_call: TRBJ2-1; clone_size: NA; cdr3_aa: CATSRAQGYNEQFF; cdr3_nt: TGTGCCACCAGCAGAGCCCAGGGATACAATGAGCAGTTCTTC
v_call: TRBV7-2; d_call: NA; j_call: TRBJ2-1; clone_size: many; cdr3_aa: CASRGPMSSYNEQFF; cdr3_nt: TGTGCCAGCAGGGGGCCCATGAGCTCCTACAATGAGCAGTTCTTC
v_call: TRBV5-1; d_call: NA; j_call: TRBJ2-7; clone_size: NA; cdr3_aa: CASSPRTAESDEQYF; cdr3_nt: TGCGCCAGCAGCCCCAGGACAGCCGAATCAGACGAGCAGTACTTC
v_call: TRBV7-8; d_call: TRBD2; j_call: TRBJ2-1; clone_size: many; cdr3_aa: CASSLGLATYNEQFF; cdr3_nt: TGTGCCAGCAGCTTGGGACTAGCCACGTACAATGAGCAGTTCTTC
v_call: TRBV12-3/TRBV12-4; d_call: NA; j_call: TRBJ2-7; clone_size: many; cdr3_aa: CASSRAAYEQYF; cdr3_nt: TGTGCCAGCAGCCGCGCGGCCTACGAGCAGTACTTC
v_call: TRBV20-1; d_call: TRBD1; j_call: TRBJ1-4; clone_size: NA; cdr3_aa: CSARDPGGLSEKLFF; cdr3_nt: TGCAGTGCTCGGGACCCAGGGGGTCTTAGTGAAAAACTGTTTTTT
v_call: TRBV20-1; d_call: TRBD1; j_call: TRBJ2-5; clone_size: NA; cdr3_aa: CSARGQVGETQYF; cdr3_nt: TGCAGTGCGAGAGGACAGGTCGGAGAGACCCAGTACTTC
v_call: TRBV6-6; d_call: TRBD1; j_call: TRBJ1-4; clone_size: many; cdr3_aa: CASSYVDRANEKLFF; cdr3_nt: TGTGCCAGCAGTTACGTCGACAGGGCCAATGAAAAACTGTTTTTT
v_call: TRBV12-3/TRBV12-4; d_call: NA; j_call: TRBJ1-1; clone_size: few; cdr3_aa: CASDRIPGREAFF; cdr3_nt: TGTGCCAGCGATCGAATCCCGGGGAGGGAAGCTTTCTTT
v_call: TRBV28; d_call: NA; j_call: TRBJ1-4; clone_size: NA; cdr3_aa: CASSSKEGAGEKLFF; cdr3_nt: TGTGCCAGCAGCTCAAAGGAAGGGGCGGGTGAAAAACTGTTTTTT
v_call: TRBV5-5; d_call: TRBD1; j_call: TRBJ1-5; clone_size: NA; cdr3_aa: CASQRGQGPLSNQPQHF; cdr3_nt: TGTGCCAGCCAGCGGGGACAGGGCCCTTTGAGCAATCAGCCCCAGCATTTT
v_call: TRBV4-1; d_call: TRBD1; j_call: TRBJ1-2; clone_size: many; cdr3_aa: CASSAGTGTYGYTF; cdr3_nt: TGCGCCAGCAGCGCGGGGACAGGGACCTATGGCTACACCTTC
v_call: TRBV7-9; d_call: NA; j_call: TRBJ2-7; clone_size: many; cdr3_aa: CASSLEGFSYEQYF; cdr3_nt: TGTGCCAGCAGCTTAGAGGGCTTCTCCTACGAGCAGTACTTC
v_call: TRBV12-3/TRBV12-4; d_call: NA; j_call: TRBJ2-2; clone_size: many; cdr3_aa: CASKGLNTGELFF; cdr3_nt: TGTGCCAGTAAGGGGCTAAACACCGGGGAGCTGTTTTTT
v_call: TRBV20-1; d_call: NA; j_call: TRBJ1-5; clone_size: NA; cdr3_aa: CSAIRHNQPQHF; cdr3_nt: TGCAGTGCTATCCGCCATAATCAGCCCCAGCATTTT
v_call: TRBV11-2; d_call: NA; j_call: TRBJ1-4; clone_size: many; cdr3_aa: CASSLVAPNGAPVEGEKLFF; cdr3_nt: TGTGCCAGCAGCTTAGTAGCCCCAAATGGCGCCCCCGTGGAGGGTGAAAAACTGTTTTTT
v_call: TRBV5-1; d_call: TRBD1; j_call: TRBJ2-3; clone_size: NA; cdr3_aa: CASSLAGTGNTDTQYF; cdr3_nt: TGCGCCAGCAGCCTGGCCGGGACAGGGAACACAGATACGCAGTATTTT
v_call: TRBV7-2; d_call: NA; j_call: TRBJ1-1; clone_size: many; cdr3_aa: CASSVRGGDTEAFF; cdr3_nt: TGTGCCAGCAGCGTGAGAGGCGGGGACACTGAAGCTTTCTTT
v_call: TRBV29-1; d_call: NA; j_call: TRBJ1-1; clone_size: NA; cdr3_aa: CSVVREGGTEAFF; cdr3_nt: TGCAGCGTTGTCCGGGAAGGTGGGACTGAAGCTTTCTTT
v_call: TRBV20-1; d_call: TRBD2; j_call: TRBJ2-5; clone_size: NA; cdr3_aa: CSAQTSGGTQETQYF; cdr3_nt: TGCAGTGCTCAGACTAGCGGGGGAACTCAAGAGACCCAGTACTTC
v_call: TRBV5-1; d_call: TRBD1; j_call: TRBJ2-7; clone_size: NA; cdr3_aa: CASRPGQGAFEQYF; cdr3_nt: TGCGCCAGCAGGCCCGGACAGGGGGCCTTCGAGCAGTACTTC
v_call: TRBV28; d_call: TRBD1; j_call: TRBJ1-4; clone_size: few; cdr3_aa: CASSTGQGGKLFF; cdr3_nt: TGTGCCAGCAGCACCGGACAGGGGGGAAAACTGTTTTTT
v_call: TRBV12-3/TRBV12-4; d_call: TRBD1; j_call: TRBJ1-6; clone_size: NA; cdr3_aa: CASSPLTGGNSPLHF; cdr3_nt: TGTGCCAGCAGCCCCCTGACAGGGGGTAATTCACCCCTCCACTTT
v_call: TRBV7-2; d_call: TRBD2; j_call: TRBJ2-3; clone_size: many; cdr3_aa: CASSLSGWTGTDTQYF; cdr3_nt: TGTGCCAGCAGCCTTAGCGGGTGGACTGGCACAGATACGCAGTATTTT
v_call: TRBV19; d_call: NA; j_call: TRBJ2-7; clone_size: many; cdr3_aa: CASSIVRGLNYEQYF; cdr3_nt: TGTGCCAGTAGTATAGTGAGGGGACTGAACTACGAGCAGTACTTC
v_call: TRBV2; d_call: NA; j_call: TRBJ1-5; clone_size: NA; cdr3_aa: CASSRTVTGGLSNQPQHF; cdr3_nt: TGTGCCAGCAGCCGGACAGTCACCGGAGGCCTAAGCAATCAGCCCCAGCATTTT
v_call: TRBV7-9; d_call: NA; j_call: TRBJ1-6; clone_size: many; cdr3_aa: CASSLFRQARAHSPLHF; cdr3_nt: TGTGCCAGCAGCTTATTTCGACAGGCGCGAGCCCATTCACCCCTCCACTTT
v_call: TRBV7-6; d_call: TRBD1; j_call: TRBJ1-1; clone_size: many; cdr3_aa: CASSLARTTGVNTEAFF; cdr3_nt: TGTGCCAGCAGCTTAGCGAGAACAACAGGGGTGAACACTGAAGCTTTCTTT
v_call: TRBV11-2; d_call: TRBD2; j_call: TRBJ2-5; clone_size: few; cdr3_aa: CASSLIKAGLNGVKTQYF; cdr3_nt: TGTGCCAGCAGCTTAATTAAAGCGGGGCTAAACGGTGTGAAGACCCAGTACTTC
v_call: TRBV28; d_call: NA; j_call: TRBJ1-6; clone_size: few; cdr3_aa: CASSPGGAEGNSPLHF; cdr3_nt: TGTGCCAGCAGTCCTGGGGGGGCGGAGGGTAATTCACCCCTCCACTTT
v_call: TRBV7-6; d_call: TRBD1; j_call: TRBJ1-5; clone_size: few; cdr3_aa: CASSQGGFYQPQHF; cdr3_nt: TGTGCCAGCAGTCAGGGGGGATTCTATCAGCCCCAGCATTTT
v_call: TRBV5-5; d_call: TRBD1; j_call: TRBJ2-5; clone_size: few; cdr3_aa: CASSSQPSGTGRETQYF; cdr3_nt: TGTGCCAGCAGCTCGCAACCTTCCGGGACAGGGAGGGAGACCCAGTACTTC